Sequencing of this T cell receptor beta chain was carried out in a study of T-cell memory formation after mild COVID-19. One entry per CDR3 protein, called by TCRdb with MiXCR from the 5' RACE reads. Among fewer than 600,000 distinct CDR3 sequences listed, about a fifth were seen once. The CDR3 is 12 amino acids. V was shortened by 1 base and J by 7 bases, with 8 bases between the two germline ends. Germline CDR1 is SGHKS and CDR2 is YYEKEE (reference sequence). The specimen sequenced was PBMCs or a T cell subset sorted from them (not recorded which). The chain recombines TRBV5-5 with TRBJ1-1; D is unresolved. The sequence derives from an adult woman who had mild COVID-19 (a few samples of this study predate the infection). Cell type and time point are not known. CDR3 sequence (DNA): TGTGCCAGCAGCTTGCGTTCTGATGAAGCTTTCTTT. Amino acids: CASSLRSDEAFF.